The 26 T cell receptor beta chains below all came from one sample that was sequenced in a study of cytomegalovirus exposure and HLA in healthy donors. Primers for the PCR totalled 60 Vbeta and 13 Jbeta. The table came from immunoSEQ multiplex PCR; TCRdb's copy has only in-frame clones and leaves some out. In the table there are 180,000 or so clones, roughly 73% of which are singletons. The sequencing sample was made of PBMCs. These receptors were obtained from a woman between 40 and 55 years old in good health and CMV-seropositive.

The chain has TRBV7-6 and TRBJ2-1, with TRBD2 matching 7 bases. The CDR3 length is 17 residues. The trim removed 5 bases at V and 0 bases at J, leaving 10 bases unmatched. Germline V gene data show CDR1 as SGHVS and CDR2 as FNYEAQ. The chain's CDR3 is CASSREASRGSYNEQFF. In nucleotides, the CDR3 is TGTGCCAGCAGCCGGGAGGCTAGCAGAGGCTCCTACAATGAGCAGTTCTTC. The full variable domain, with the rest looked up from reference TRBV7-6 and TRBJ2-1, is GAGVSQSPRYKVTKRGQDVALRCDPISGHVSLYWYRQALGQGPEFLTYFNYEAQQDKSGLPNDRFSAERPEGSISTLTIQRTEQRDSAMYRCASSREASRGSYNEQFFGPGTRLTVL.

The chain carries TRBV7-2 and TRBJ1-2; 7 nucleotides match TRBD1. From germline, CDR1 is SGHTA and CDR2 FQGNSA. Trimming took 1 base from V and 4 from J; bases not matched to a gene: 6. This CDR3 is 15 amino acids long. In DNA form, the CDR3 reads TGTGCCAGCAGCTTAGGGGGACAGCCGACCTATGGCTACACCTTC. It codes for CASSLGGQPTYGYTF. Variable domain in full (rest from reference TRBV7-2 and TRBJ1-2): GAGVSQSPSNKVTEKGKDVELRCDPISGHTALYWYRQSLGQGLEFLIYFQGNSAPDKSGLPSDRFSAERTGGSVSTLTIQRTQQEDSAVYLCASSLGGQPTYGYTFGSGTRLTVV.

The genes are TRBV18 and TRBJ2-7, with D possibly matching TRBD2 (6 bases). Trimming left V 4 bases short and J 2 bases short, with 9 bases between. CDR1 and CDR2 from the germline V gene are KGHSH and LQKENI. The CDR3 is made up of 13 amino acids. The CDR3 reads CASSRGEAYEQYF. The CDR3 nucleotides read TGTGCCAGCTCACGGGGGGAAGCCTACGAGCAGTACTTC.

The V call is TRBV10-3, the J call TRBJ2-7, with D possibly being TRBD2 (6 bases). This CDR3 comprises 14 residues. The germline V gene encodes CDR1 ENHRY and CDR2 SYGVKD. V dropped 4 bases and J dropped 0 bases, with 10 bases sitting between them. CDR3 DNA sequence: TGTGCCATCAGTGGTAGCGGAAGCTCCTACGAGCAGTACTTC. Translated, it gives CAISGSGSSYEQYF.

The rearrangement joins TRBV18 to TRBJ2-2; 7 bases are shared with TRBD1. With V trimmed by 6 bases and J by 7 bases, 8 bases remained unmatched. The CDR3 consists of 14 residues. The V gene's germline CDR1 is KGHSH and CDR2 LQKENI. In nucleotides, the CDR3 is TGTGCCAGCTCGCCTTCAGGGGGAGTCGGGGAGCTGTTTTTT. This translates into CASSPSGGVGELFF.

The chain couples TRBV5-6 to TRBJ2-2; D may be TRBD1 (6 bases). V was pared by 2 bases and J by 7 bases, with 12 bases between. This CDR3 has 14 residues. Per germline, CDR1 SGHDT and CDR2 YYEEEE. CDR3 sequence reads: CASSFYRVLGELFF. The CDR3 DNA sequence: TGTGCCAGCAGCTTTTACAGGGTCCTCGGGGAGCTGTTTTTT.

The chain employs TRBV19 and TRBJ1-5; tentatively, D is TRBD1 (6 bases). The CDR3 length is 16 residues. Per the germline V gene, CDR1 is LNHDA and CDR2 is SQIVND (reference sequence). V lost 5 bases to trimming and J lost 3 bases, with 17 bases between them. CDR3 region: CASSPEDSGINQPQHF. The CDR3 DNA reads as TGTGCCAGTAGTCCAGAGGACAGCGGGATCAATCAGCCCCAGCATTTT.

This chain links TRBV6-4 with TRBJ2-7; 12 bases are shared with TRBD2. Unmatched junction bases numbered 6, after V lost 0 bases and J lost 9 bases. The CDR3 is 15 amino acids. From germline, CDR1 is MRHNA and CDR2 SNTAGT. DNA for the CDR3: TGTGCCAGCAGTGACTCCGGGACTAGCGGGTCTTGGCAGTACTTC. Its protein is CASSDSGTSGSWQYF.

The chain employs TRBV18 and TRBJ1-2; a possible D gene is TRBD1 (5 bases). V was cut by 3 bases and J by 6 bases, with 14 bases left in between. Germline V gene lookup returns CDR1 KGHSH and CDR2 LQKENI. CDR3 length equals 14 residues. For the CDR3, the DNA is TGTGCCAGCTCACCCCCCTGGGGGGGGAATGGCTACACCTTC. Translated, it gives CASSPPWGGNGYTF.

This chain's CDR3 is CASSISSGVYNEQFF. The CDR3 DNA reads TGTGCCAGTAGTATATCTAGCGGAGTATACAATGAGCAGTTCTTC. V usage is TRBV19 and J usage is TRBJ2-1; 7 bases are a match to TRBD2. The CDR3 runs to 15 residues. After removal of 2 bases from V and 4 bases from J, the junction contained 5 bases not matched to a gene. Germline values: CDR1 LNHDA, CDR2 SQIVND (reference sequence).

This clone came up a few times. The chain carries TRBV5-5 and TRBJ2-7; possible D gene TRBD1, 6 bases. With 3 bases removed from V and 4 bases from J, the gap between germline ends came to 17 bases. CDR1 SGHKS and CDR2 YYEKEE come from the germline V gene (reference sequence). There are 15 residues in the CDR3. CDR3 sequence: CASSSTQGGAYEQYF. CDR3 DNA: TGTGCCAGCAGCTCAACACAGGGTGGGGCTTACGAGCAGTACTTC.

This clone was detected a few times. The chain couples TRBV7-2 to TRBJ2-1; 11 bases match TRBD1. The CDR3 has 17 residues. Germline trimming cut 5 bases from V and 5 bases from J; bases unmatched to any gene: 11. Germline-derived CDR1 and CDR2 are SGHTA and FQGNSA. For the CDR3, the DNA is TGTGCCAGCAGCCCCAGAAAAACGGGACAGGGGGACAATGAGCAGTTCTTC. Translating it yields CASSPRKTGQGDNEQFF.

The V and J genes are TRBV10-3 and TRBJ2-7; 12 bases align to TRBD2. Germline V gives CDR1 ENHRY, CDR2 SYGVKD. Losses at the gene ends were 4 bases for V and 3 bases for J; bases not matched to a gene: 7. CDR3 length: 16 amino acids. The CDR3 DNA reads TGTGCCATCAGTGGGACCGGGACTAGCGGGTTCTACGAGCAGTACTTC. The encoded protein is CAISGTGTSGFYEQYF.

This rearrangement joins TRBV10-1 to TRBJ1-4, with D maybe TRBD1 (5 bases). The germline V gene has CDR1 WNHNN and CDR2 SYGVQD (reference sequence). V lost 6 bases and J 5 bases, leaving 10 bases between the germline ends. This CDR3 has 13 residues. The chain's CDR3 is CASSRAGNEKLFF. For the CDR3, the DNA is TGCGCCAGCAGCAGGGCCGGCAATGAAAAACTGTTTTTT.

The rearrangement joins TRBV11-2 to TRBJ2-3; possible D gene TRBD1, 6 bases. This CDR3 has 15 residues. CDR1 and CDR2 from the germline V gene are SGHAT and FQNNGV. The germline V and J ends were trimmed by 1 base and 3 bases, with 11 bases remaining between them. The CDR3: CASSLGLGGTDTQYF. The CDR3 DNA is TGTGCCAGCAGCTTAGGATTAGGGGGAACAGATACGCAGTATTTT.

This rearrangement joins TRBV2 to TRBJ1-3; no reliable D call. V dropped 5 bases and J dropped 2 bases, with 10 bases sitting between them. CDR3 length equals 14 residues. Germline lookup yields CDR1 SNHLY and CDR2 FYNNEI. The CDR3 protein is CASSQVSAGNTIYF. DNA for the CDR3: TGTGCCAGCAGTCAGGTGTCTGCTGGAAACACCATATATTTT.

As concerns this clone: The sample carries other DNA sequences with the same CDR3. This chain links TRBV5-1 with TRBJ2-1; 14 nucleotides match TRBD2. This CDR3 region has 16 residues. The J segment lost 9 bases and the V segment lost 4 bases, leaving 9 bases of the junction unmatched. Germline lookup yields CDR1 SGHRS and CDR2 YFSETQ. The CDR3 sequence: CASSLPGLAGAGEQFF. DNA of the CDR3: TGCGCCAGCAGCCTTCCGGGACTAGCGGGAGCAGGTGAGCAGTTCTTC. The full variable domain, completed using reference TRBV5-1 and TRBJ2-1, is KAGVTQTPRYLIKTRGQQVTLSCSPISGHRSVSWYQQTPGQGLQFLFEYFSETQRNKGNFPGRFSGRQFSNSRSEMNVSTLELGDSALYLCASSLPGLAGAGEQFFGPGTRLTVL.

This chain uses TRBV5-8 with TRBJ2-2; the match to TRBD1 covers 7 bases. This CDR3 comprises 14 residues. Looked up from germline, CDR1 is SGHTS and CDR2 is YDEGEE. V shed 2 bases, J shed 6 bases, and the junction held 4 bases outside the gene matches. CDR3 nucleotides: TGTGCCAGCAGCTTCCGACAGGGTTCCGGGGAGCTGTTTTTT. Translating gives CASSFRQGSGELFF. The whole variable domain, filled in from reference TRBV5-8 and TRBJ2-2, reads EAGVTQSPTHLIKTRGQQATLRCSPISGHTSVYWYQQALGLGLQFLLWYDEGEERNRGNFPPRFSGRQFPNYSSELNVNALELEDSALYLCASSFRQGSGELFFGEGSRLTVL.

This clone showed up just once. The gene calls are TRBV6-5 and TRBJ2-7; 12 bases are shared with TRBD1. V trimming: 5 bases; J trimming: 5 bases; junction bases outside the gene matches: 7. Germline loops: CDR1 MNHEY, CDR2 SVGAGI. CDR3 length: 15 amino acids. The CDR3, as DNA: TGTGCCAGCAGTCCCGGGGGACAGGGGGCCGACGAGCAGTACTTC. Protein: CASSPGGQGADEQYF.

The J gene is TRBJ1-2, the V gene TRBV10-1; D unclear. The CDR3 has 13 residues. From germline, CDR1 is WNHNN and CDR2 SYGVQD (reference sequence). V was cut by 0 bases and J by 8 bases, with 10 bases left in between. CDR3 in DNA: TGCGCCAGCAGTGAGTCCGGGAATCGGGGCTACACCTTC. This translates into CASSESGNRGYTF.

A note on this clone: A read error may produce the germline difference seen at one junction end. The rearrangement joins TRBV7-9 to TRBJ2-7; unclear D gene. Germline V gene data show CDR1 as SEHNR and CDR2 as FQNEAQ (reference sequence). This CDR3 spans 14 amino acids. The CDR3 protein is CSSSLVSVTYEQYF. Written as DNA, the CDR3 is TGTTCCAGCAGCTTAGTGTCAGTTACCTACGAGCAGTACTTC.

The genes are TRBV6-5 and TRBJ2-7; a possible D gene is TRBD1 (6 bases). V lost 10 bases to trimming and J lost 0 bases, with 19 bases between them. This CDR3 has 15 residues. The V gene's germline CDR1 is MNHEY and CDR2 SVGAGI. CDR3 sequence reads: CAIGVDRPYSYEQYF. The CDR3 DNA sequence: TGTGCCATCGGGGTGGACAGACCATACTCCTACGAGCAGTACTTC.

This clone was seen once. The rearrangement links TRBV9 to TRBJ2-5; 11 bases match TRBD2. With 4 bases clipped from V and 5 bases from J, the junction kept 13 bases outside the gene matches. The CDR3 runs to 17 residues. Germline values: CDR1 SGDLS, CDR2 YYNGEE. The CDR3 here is CASSFGTSGSGGETQYF. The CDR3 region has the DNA TGTGCCAGCAGCTTCGGGACTAGCGGCTCCGGGGGGGAGACCCAGTACTTC.

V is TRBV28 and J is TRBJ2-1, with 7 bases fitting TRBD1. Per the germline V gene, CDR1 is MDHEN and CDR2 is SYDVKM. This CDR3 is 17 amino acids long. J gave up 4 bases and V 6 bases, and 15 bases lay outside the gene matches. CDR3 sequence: CASSLPRGRGSYNEQFF. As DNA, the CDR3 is TGTGCCAGCAGCCTCCCTAGGGGCAGGGGGTCTTACAATGAGCAGTTCTTC.

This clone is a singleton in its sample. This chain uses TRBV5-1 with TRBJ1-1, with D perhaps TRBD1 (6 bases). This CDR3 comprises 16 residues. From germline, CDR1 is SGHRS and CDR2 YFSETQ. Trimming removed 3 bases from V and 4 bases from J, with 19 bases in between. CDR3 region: CASSSVPSGDPTEAFF. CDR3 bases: TGCGCCAGCAGCTCCGTACCTTCAGGGGATCCCACTGAAGCTTTCTTT.

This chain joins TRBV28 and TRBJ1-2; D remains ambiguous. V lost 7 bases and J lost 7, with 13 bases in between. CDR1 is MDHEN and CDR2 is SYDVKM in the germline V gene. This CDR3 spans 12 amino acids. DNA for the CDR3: TGTGCCAGCACCACTCCCCGGGGTGGCTACACCTTC. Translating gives CASTTPRGGYTF.